This T cell receptor (beta chain) was recovered during a study of read filtering for tumor transcriptome and immune sequencing. Regarding the study as a whole: The sorted CD138-negative fraction was a mixed bone marrow immune population, not purified T cells.

From 300 to 400 ng of RNA, a library with molecular barcoded alpha/delta and beta/gamma adaptors was made. TCRdb re-derived calls from the reads in MiXCR, one entry per CDR3 protein. The sample lists roughly 60,000 distinct CDR3 sequences; around 20% were seen once. A word on this clonotype: Its antigen is still unknown. This may come from a read error, since a much larger clone is one base off.

This CDR3 has 16 amino acids. Germline-derived CDR1 and CDR2 are SNHLY and FYNNEI. The gene calls are TRBV2 and TRBJ2-2; TRBD1 aligns across 9 bases. Material for sequencing was a population of CD138-negative cells sorted from bone marrow. This sequence originates from a donor aged 40 or older with multiple myeloma. CDR3 protein: CASSEAGTGNTGELLF. CDR3 in DNA: TGTGCCAGCAGTGAAGCCGGGACAGGGAACACCGGGGAGCTGCTTTTT.